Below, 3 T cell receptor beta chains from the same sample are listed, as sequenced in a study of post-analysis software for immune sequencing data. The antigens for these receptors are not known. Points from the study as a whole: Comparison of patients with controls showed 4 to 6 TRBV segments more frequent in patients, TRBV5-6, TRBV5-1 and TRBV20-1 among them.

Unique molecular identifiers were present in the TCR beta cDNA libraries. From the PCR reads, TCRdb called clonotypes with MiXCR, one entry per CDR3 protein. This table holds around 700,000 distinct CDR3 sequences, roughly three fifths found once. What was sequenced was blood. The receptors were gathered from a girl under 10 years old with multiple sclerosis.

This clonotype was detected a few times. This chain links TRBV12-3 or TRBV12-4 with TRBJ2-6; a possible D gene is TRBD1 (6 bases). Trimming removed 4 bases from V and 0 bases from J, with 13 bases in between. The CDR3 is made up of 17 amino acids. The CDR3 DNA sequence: TGTGCCAGCAGTTACCGACAGGCCGACTCTGGGGCCAACGTCCTGACTTTC. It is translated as CASSYRQADSGANVLTF.

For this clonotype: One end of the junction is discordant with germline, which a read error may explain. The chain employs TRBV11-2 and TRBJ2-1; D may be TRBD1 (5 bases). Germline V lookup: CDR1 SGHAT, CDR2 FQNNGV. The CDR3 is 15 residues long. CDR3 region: CASSFGRVGYNEQFF. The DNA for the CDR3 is TGCGCCAGCAGCTTCGGCAGGGTCGGCTACAATGAGCAGTTCTTC.

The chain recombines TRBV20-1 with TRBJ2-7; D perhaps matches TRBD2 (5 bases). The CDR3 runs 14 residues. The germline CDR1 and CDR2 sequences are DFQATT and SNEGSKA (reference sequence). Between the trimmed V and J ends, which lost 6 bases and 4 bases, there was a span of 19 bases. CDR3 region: CSAPGPGERYEQYF. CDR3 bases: TGCAGTGCCCCAGGACCCGGGGAACGTTACGAGCAGTACTTC.